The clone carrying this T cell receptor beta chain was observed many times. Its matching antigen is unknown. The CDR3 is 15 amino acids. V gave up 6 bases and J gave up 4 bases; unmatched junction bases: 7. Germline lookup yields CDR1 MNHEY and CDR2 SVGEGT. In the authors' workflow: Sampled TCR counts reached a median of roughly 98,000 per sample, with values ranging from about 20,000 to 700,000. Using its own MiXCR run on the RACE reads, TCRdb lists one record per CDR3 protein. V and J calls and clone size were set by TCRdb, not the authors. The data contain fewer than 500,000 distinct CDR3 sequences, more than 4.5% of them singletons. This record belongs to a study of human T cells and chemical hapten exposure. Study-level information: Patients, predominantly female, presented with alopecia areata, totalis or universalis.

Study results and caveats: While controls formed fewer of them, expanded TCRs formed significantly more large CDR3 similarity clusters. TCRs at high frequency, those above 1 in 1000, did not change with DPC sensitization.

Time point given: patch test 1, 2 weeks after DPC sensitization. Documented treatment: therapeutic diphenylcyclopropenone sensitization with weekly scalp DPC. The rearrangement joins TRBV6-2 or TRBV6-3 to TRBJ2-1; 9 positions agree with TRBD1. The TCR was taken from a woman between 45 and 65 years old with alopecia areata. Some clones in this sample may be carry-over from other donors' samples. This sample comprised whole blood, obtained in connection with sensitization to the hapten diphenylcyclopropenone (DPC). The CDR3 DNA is TGTGCCAGCAGAAAACAGGGGGCGTCTTACAATGAGCAGTTCTTC. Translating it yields CASRKQGASYNEQFF.